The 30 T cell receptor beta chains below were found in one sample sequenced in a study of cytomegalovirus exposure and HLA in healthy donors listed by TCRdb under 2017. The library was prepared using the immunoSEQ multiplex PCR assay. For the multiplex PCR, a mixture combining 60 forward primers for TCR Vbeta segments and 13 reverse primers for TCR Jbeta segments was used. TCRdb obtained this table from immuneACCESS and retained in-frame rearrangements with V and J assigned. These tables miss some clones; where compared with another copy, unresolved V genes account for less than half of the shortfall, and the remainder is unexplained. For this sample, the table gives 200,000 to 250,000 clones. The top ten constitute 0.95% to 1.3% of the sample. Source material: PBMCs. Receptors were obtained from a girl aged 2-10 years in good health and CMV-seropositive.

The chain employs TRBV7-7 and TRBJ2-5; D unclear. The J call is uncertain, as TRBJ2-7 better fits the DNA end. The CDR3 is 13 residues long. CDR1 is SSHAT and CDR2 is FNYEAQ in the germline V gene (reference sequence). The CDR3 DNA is TGTGCCAGCAGCGCGCAAATCTTTCACGAGCAGTACTTC. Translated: CASSAQIFHEQYF.

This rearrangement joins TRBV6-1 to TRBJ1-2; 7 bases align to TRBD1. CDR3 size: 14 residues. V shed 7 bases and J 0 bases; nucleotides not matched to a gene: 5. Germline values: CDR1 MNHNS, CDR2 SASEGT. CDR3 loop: CASTRGDTNYGYTF. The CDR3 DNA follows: TGTGCCAGCACCAGGGGGGACACTAACTATGGCTACACCTTC.

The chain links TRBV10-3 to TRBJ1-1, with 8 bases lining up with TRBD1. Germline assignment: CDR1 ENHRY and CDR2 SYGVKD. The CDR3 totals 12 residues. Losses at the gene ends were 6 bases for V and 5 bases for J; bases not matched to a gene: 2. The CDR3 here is CAISGDRTEAFF. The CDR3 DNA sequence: TGTGCCATCAGCGGGGACAGGACTGAAGCTTTCTTT.

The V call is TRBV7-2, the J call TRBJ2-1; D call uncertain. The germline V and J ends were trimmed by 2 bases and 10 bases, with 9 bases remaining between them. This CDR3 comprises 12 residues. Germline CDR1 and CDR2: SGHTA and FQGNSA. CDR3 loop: CASSLPENEQFF. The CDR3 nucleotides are TGTGCCAGCAGCTTACCAGAAAACGAGCAGTTCTTC.

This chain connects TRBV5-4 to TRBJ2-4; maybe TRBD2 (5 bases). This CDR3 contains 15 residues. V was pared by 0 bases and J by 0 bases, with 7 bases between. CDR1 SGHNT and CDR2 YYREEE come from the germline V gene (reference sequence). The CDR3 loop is CASSLGGLAKNIQYF. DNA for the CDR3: TGTGCCAGCAGCTTGGGCGGACTAGCCAAAAACATTCAGTACTTC.

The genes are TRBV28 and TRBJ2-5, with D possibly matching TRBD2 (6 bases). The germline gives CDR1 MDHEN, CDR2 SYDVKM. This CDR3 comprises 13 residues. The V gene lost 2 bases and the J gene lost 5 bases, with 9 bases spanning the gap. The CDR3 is CASSLGGPETQYF. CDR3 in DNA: TGTGCCAGCAGTTTAGGAGGGCCGGAGACCCAGTACTTC.

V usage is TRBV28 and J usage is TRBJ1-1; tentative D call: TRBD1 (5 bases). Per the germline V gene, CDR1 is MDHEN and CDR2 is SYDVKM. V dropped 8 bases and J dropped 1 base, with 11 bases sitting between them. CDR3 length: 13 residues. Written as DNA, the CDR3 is TGTGCCAGCCTAGACAGCAGGAACACTGAAGCTTTCTTT. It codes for CASLDSRNTEAFF.

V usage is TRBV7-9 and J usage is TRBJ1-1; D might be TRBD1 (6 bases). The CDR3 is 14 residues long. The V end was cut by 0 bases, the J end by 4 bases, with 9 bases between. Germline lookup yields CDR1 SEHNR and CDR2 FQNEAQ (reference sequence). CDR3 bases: TGTGCCAGCAGCTTAGCCAGGACAGTCACTGAAGCTTTCTTT. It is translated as CASSLARTVTEAFF.

Here the CDR3 reads CASSLRAGHLFYEQYF. The DNA of the CDR3 is TGTGCCAGCAGCCTCCGAGCGGGACATCTATTTTACGAGCAGTACTTC. J is TRBJ2-7 and V is TRBV11-2, with D tentatively TRBD2 (7 bases). This CDR3 has 16 amino acids. Between the trimmed V and J ends, which lost 5 bases and 4 bases, there was a span of 21 bases. Per germline, CDR1 SGHAT and CDR2 FQNNGV.

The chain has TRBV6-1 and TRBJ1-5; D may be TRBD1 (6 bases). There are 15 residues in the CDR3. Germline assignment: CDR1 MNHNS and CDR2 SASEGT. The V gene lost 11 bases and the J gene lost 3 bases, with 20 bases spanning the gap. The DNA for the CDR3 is TGTGCCGTTCGGGGGGCAGGGAGGGACAATCAGCCCCAGCATTTT. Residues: CAVRGAGRDNQPQHF.

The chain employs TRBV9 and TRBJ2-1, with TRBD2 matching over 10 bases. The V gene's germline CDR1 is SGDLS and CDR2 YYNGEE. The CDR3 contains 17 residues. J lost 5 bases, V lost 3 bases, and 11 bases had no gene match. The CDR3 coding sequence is TGTGCCAGCAGCGCTAGGCTAGCGGGAGAATCTGACAATGAGCAGTTCTTC. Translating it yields CASSARLAGESDNEQFF. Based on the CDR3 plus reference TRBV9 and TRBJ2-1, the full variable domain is DSGVTQTPKHLITATGQRVTLRCSPRSGDLSVYWYQQSLDQGLQFLIQYYNGEERAKGNILERFSAQQFPDLHSELNLSSLELGDSALYFCASSARLAGESDNEQFFGPGTRLTVL.

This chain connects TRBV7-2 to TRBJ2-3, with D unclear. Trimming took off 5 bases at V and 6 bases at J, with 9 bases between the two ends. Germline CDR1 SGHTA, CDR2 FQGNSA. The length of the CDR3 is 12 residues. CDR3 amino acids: CASSRLWDTQYF. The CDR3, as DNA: TGTGCCAGCAGCCGACTCTGGGATACGCAGTATTTT.

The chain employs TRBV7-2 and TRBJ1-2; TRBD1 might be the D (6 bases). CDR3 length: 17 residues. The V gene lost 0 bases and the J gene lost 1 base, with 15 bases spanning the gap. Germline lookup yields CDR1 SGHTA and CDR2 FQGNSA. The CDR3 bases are TGTGCCAGCAGCTTAGCCCTCGGGGCAGGGGTTAACTATGGCTACACCTTC. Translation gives CASSLALGAGVNYGYTF.

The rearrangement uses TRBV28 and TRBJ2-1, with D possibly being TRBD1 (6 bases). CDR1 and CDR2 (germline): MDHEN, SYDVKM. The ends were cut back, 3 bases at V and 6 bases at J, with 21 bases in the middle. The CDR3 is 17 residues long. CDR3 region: CASSFFSQGYGSNEQFF. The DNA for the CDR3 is TGTGCCAGCAGTTTTTTCTCACAGGGATACGGCAGCAATGAGCAGTTCTTC.

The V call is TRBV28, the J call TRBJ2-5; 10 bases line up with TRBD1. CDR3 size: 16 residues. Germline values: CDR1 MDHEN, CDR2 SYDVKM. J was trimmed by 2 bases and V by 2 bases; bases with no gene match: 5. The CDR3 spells CASSLGQGVSQETQYF. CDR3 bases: TGTGCCAGCAGTTTAGGACAGGGGGTTTCTCAAGAGACCCAGTACTTC.

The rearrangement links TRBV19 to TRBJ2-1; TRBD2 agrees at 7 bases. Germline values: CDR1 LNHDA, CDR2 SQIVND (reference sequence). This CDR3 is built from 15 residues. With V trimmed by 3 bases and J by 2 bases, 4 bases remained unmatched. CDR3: CASSILLAAYNEQFF. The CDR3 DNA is TGTGCCAGTAGTATTCTGCTAGCGGCCTACAATGAGCAGTTCTTC.

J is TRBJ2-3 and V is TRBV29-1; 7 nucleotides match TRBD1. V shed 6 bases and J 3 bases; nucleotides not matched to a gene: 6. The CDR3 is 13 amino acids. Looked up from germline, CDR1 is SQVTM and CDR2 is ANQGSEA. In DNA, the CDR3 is TGCAGCGTGACAGGGAAGGGGACAGATACGCAGTATTTT. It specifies CSVTGKGTDTQYF.

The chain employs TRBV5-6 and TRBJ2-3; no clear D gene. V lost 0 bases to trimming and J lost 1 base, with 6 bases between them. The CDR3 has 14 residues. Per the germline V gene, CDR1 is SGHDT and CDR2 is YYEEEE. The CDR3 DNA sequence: TGTGCCAGCAGCTTGGGTCTAGGCACAGATACGCAGTATTTT. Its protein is CASSLGLGTDTQYF.

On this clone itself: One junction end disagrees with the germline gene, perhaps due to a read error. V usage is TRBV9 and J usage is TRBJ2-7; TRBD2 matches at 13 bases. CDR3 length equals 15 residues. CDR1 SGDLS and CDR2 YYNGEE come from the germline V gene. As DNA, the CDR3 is TGTGCCAGCAGCGAACTAGCGGGAGGGCCCTATGAGCAGTACTTC. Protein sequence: CASSELAGGPYEQYF. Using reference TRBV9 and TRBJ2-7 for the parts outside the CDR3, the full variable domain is DSGVTQTPKHLITATGQRVTLRCSPRSGDLSVYWYQQSLDQGLQFLIQYYNGEERAKGNILERFSAQQFPDLHSELNLSSLELGDSALYFCASSELAGGPYEQYFGPGTRLTVT.

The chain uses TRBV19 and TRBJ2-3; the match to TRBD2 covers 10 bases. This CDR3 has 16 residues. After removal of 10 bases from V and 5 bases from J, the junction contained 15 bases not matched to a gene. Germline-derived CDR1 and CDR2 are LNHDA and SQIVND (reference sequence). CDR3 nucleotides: TGTGCCACCCTTTATCGAGCGGGAGGGCCGGGAGATACGCAGTATTTT. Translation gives CATLYRAGGPGDTQYF.

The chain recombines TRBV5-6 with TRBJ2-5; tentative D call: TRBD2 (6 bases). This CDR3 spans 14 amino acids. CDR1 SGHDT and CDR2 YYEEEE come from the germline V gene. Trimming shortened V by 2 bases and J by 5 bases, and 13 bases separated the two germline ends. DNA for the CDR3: TGTGCCAGCAGCTTTGCCAGGGCGGGGGAGACCCAGTACTTC. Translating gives CASSFARAGETQYF.

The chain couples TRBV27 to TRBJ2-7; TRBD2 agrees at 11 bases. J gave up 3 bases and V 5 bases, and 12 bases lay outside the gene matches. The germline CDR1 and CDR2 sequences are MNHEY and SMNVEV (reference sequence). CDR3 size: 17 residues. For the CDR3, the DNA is TGTGCCAGCAGTCCCTTAGCGGGAGGGACCTTATACTACGAGCAGTACTTC. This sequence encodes CASSPLAGGTLYYEQYF.

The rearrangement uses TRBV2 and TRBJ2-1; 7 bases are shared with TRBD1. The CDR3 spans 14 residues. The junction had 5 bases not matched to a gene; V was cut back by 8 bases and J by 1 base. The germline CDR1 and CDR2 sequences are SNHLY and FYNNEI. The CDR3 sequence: CASRSRGSYNEQFF. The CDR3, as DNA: TGTGCCAGCCGTAGCAGGGGGTCCTACAATGAGCAGTTCTTC.

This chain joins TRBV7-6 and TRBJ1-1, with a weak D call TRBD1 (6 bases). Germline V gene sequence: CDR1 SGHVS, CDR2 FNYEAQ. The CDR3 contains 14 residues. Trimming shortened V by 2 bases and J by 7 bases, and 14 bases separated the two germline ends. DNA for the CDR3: TGTGCCAGCAGCTTATACGCAGGGGCAAGTGAAGCTTTCTTT. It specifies CASSLYAGASEAFF.

CDR3: CASSQDLSPEQYF. DNA for the CDR3: TGCGCCAGCAGCCAAGATCTTAGCCCCGAGCAGTACTTC. V usage is TRBV4-1 and J usage is TRBJ2-7, with D hard to call. Deletions cut 0 bases from V and 6 bases from J, with 9 bases between. The CDR3 has 13 amino acids. Germline assignment: CDR1 MGHRA and CDR2 YSYEKL.

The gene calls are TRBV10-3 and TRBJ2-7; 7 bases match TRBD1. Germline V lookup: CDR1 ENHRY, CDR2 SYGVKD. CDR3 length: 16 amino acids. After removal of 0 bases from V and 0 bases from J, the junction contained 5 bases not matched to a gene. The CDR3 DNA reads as TGTGCCATCAGTGAGTCGGGACAGAAAAACTCCTACGAGCAGTACTTC. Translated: CAISESGQKNSYEQYF.

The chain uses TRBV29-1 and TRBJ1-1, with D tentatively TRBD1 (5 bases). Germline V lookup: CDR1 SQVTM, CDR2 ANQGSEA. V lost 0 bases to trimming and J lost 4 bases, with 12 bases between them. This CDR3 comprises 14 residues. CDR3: CSVEDRGVGTEAFF. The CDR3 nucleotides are TGCAGCGTTGAAGATCGGGGGGTGGGCACTGAAGCTTTCTTT.

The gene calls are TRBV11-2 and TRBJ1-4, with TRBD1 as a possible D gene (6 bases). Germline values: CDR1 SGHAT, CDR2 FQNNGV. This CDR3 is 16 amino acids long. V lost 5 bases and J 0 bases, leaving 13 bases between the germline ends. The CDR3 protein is CASSPQGLSTNEKLFF. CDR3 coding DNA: TGTGCCAGCAGCCCACAGGGATTATCAACTAATGAAAAACTGTTTTTT.

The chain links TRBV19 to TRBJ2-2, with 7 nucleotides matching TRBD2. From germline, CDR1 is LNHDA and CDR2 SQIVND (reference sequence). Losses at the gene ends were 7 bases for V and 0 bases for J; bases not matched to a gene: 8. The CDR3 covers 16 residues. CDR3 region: CASTSPGRTNTGELFF. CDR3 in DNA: TGTGCCAGTACCTCCCCCGGGAGGACGAACACCGGGGAGCTGTTTTTT.

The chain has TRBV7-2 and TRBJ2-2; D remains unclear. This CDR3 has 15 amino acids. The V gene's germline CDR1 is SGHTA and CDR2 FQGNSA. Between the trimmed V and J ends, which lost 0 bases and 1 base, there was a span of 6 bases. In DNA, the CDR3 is TGTGCCAGCAGCTTAGCACAATTGAACACCGGGGAGCTGTTTTTT. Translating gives CASSLAQLNTGELFF.